The sequence of this TCR beta chain was determined in a study of T cell repertoires in cytomegalovirus infection. CDR1 and CDR2 (germline): WSHSY, SAAADI. V dropped 0 bases and J dropped 10 bases, with 15 bases sitting between them. The CDR3 totals 14 residues. TCRdb reprocessed the reads with MiXCR, giving one entry per CDR3 protein. The data show roughly 320,000 distinct CDR3 sequences, roughly 9.5% seen once. Sequenced: PBMCs. The receptor was isolated from a human donor in good health (CMV status not recorded). Some clones in this sample may be carry-over from other donors' samples. This chain uses TRBV10-2 with TRBJ1-1; D gene unclear. The CDR3 region has the DNA TGCGCCAGCAGTGAGTCCCGGGTCAATCGGGGAGCTTTCTTT. Encoded protein: CASSESRVNRGAFF.